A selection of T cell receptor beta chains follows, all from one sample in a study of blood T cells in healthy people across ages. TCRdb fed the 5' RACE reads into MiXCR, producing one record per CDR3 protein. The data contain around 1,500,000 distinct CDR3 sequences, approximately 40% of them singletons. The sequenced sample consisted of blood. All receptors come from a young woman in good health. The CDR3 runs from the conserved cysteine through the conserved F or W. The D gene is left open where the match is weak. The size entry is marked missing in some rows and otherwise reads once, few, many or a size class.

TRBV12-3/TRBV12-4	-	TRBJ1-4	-	CASSPEGVWEKLFF	TGTGCCAGCAGCCCCGAGGGGGTTTGGGAAAAACTGTTTTTT
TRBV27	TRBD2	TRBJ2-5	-	CASSLLGRAGATQETQYF	TGTGCCAGCAGTTTATTGGGGAGAGCGGGAGCAACGCAAGAGACCCAGTACTTC
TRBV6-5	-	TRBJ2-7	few	CASSYEPDTDEQYF	TGTGCCAGCAGTTACGAACCGGACACCGACGAGCAGTACTTC
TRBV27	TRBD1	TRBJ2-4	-	CASSLWAGGGKNIQYF	TGTGCCAGCAGTTTATGGGCAGGGGGCGGGAAAAACATTCAGTACTTC
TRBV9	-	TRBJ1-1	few	CASSATQSGTEAFF	TGTGCCAGCAGCGCCACTCAGAGTGGGACTGAAGCTTTCTTT
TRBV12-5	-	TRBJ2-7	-	CASGLATYEQYF	TGTGCTAGTGGTTTGGCGACCTACGAGCAGTACTTC
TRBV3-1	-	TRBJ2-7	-	CARSSRPRGDSYEQYF	TGTGCCCGCAGCTCGCGGCCTCGTGGAGACTCCTACGAGCAGTACTTC
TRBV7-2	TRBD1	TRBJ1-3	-	CASSLAGTGGHTIYF	TGTGCCAGCAGCTTAGCCGGAACAGGGGGCCACACCATATATTTT
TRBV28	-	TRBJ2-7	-	CASMGGLTYEQYF	TGTGCCAGCATGGGGGGGCTGACCTACGAGCAGTACTTC
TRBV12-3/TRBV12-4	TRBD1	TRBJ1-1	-	CASSPRAGTGPIRGTEAFF	TGTGCCAGCAGTCCCAGGGCCGGGACAGGCCCCATAAGAGGCACTGAAGCTTTCTTT
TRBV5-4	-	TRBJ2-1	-	CASSNTGNSYNEQFF	TGTGCCAGCAGCAATACAGGGAACTCCTACAATGAGCAGTTCTTC
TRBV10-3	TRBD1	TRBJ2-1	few	CAIRSTVQGAYNEQFF	TGTGCCATCAGGAGTACCGTACAGGGGGCCTACAATGAGCAGTTCTTC
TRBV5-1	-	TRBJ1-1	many	CASSPGTANTEAFF	TGTGCCAGCAGTCCAGGGACGGCGAACACTGAAGCTTTCTTT
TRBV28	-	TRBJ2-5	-	CASTTQGAGETQYF	TGTGCCAGCACCACCCAAGGGGCGGGAGAGACCCAGTACTTC
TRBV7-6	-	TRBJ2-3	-	CASSLGAGGLSTDTQYF	TGTGCCAGCAGCTTAGGAGCTGGGGGGCTAAGCACAGATACGCAGTATTTT
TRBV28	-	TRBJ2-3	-	CASSTISLDLTDTQYF	TGTGCCAGCAGTACAATATCCCTGGACCTCACAGATACGCAGTATTTT
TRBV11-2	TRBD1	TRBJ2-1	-	CASSPPGTGGLGEQFF	TGTGCCAGCAGTCCTCCCGGGACAGGGGGCTTAGGCGAGCAGTTCTTC
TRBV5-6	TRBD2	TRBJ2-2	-	CASSSERERLSAGELFF	TGTGCCAGCAGCTCGGAGCGGGAAAGGTTGTCCGCCGGGGAGCTGTTTTTT
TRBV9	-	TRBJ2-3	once	CASAAQGDTQYF	TGTGCCAGCGCGGCCCAAGGAGATACGCAGTATTTT
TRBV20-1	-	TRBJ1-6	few	CSARDLNNSPLHF	TGCAGTGCCAGGGATCTAAATAATTCACCCCTCCACTTT
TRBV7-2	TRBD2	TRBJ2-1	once	CASSIGLASDEQFF	TGTGCCAGCAGCATAGGACTAGCGTCGGATGAGCAGTTCTTC
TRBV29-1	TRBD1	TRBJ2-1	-	CSVRKGANNEQFF	TGCAGCGTCCGTAAGGGGGCCAACAATGAGCAGTTCTTC
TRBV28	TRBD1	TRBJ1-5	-	CASSSTRQGFAQPQHF	TGTGCCAGCAGTTCCACTCGACAGGGCTTCGCTCAGCCCCAGCATTTT
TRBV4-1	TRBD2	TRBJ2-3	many	CASSQDLRGEDTQYF	TGCGCCAGCAGCCAAGATCTCCGGGGGGAGGATACGCAGTATTTT